These T cell receptor beta chains were read from a single sample in a study of post-analysis software for immune sequencing data. TCRdb re-called the PCR reads with MiXCR, one entry per CDR3 protein. The repertoire has about 770,000 distinct CDR3 sequences, 40% to 55% of them found once; the top ten carry approximately 5%. The sequenced sample was blood. The receptors derive from a girl between 5 and 17 years old with multiple sclerosis. The CDR3 runs from the conserved cysteine through the conserved F or W. Only some rows state a clone size, as once, few, many or a class for expanded clones.

V gene	J gene	CDR3 length	clone size	CDR3 protein
TRBV7-6	TRBJ2-2	15	.	CASSSTSGRAGELFF
TRBV2	TRBJ2-1	11	once	CASSEHNEQFF
TRBV29-1	TRBJ2-7	12	few	CSVGTSSHEQYF
TRBV12-3/TRBV12-4	TRBJ2-7	15	few	CASSFVNRGLYEQYF
TRBV14	TRBJ1-2	16	few	CASSQRFGQTWYGYTF
TRBV5-1	TRBJ2-3	15	.	CASSPGDRETDTQYF
TRBV3-1	TRBJ2-4	13	.	CASSLAGVDIQYF
TRBV7-2	TRBJ2-5	11	few	CASSNRQDLYF
TRBV12-3/TRBV12-4	TRBJ2-4	15	few	CASSLTGKAKNIQYF
TRBV4-3	TRBJ1-1	12	few	CASSQTGGSAFF
TRBV5-5	.	14	.	CASSWAGSSYEQYF
TRBV12-3/TRBV12-4	TRBJ2-4	15	.	CAGSWGGIAKNIQYF
TRBV6-2/TRBV6-3	TRBJ1-4	14	.	CASSFLLGNEKLFF
TRBV12-5	TRBJ2-7	15	.	CASGLGTSVSYEQYF
TRBV15	TRBJ2-1	19	few	CATSSGTGSPASSYNEQFF
TRBV24-1	TRBJ2-5	17	few	CATSDPGHGMIQETQYF
TRBV5-1	TRBJ2-5	14	few	CASSLVIFEGTQYF
TRBV3-1	TRBJ2-3	16	few	CASSRGTSGRTDTQYF
TRBV27	TRBJ2-1	17	once	CASSLTFGTGFGNEQFF
TRBV5-1	TRBJ2-3	18	.	CASSPRERLAGGPDTQYF
TRBV20-1	TRBJ2-1	14	.	CSARAGRGYNEQFF
TRBV14	TRBJ2-1	15	.	CASSRPTGGYNEQFF
TRBV20-1	TRBJ2-3	15	.	CSAQPETSVTDTQYF
TRBV7-2	TRBJ1-2	15	.	CASSREAPIIYGYTF
TRBV6-6	.	16	.	CASSYSVLAGGNIQYF
TRBV7-2	TRBJ2-1	16	.	CASSLGGTSGTQEQFF
TRBV3-1	TRBJ2-7	16	.	CASSQEGTAPTDEQYF
TRBV7-2	TRBJ2-7	15	.	CASSTRSGFSYEQYF
TRBV29-1	TRBJ2-5	13	.	CSGGQGLKHEQYF
TRBV27	TRBJ1-1	12	.	CASSQINTEAFF
TRBV20-1	TRBJ2-7	15	.	CSATDGTSGRYEQYF
TRBV4-3	TRBJ2-3	16	few	CASSQDITEMEDTQYF
TRBV20-1	TRBJ2-5	16	few	CSARDGTSGPGETQYF
TRBV27	TRBJ1-2	15	many	CASSPTGTGGAGYTF
TRBV6-6	TRBJ1-5	15	.	CASSYSPGGGQPQHF
TRBV25-1	TRBJ2-7	13	.	CASSDPPDYEQYF
TRBV7-9	TRBJ2-1	15	.	CASSLVGLAAFEQFF
TRBV7-2	TRBJ2-6	16	.	CASSLAGGSGANVRTF
TRBV6-1	TRBJ2-3	18	.	CATSEEVAGGRLTDTQYF
TRBV10-2	TRBJ2-3	15	few	CASSGLASDKDTQYF
TRBV6-1	TRBJ2-1	13	.	CASSGPLLGVQFF
TRBV20-1	TRBJ2-1	15	.	CSALGRASSYNEQFF
TRBV7-2	TRBJ2-3	14	.	CASSQRLVVDTQYF
TRBV6-5	TRBJ2-7	14	.	CATKGGDYTYEQYF
TRBV20-1	.	11	.	CSARTPSEQYF
TRBV27	TRBJ1-2	13	.	CASKLGNNYGYTF
TRBV9	TRBJ1-2	14	.	CASSTQDSPYGYTF
TRBV12-3/TRBV12-4	TRBJ1-2	12	.	CASSRDRGGYTF
TRBV2	TRBJ2-7	12	once	CASKTDSYEQYF
TRBV12-3/TRBV12-4	.	14	.	CASSLQGTGPEQYF
TRBV7-8	TRBJ1-5	15	.	CASSQQGIVNQPQHF
TRBV20-1	TRBJ2-6	16	.	CSATTGGAAGANVLTF
TRBV6-4	TRBJ2-1	16	few	CASSEIGVSSYNEQFF
TRBV6-2/TRBV6-3	TRBJ2-7	15	few	CASSYLQGAAYEQYF
TRBV29-1	TRBJ2-7	15	.	CSVEDGQQPSYEQYF
TRBV5-1	TRBJ2-5	14	few	CASSQGQLQETQYF
TRBV5-1	TRBJ2-7	14	few	CASSWGHTDYEQYF
TRBV20-1	TRBJ2-7	16	few	CSARPPGQGTRNEQYF